This is a list of T cell receptor beta chains from one sample in a study of T-cell reconstitution after alpha-beta-depleted transplantation in children. MiXCR was run by TCRdb on the PCR reads, yielding one entry per CDR3 protein. This sample has roughly 240,000 distinct CDR3 sequences, with 6.5% to 10% found just once. The input for sequencing was PBMCs, mostly from graft donor cells, taken 180 days after TCRalphabeta/CD19-depleted stem cell transplant. The receptors derive from a male patient between 10 and 17 years old who had a stem cell transplant for acute lymphoblastic leukemia, so the T cells may come from the graft donor. Each CDR3 is given with its conserved first and last residue. A D gene is named only where the DNA matches it firmly. The size entry is marked missing in some rows and otherwise reads once, few, many or a size class.

abundance	d_gene	v_gene	j_gene	CDR3nt	CDR3aa
many	TRBD1	TRBV5-1	TRBJ1-2	TGCGCCAGCAGCTTGGCGCAGGGGGCGGACTATGGCTACACCTTC	CASSLAQGADYGYTF
many	-	TRBV7-4	TRBJ1-4	TGTGCCAGCAGCTCCCGACAAGGGGGGTTTACGGAAAAACTGTTTTTT	CASSSRQGGFTEKLFF
many	-	TRBV29-1	TRBJ1-2	TGCAGCGTTGTGGAAAGCCGGGACTATGGCTACACCTTC	CSVVESRDYGYTF
many	TRBD1	TRBV25-1	TRBJ1-3	TGTGCCAGCAGACACAGGGGTTTGCACGGAAACACCATATATTTT	CASRHRGLHGNTIYF
many	-	TRBV12-3/TRBV12-4	TRBJ1-2	TGTGCCAGCACCGGACGATCAAATGGCTACACCTTC	CASTGRSNGYTF
many	-	TRBV20-1	TRBJ2-5	TGCAGTACCATCCCAGGCGCAAGGCAAGAGACCCAGTACTTC	CSTIPGARQETQYF
many	TRBD1	TRBV5-1	TRBJ1-2	TGCGCCAGCAGCTTGGGACAGGGGGTTTACGATGGCTACACCTTC	CASSLGQGVYDGYTF
many	-	TRBV7-9	TRBJ2-1	TGTGCCAGCAGCTTAGACCCCAGCCCCTCCTACAATGAGCAGTTCTTC	CASSLDPSPSYNEQFF
many	-	TRBV6-5	TRBJ2-1	TGTGCCAGCAGTTACTCAGACTACGGCAATGAGCAGTTCTTC	CASSYSDYGNEQFF
many	-	TRBV7-2	TRBJ2-6	TGTGCCAGCAGCCCCCGAGGGTCATCCTCTGGGGCCAACGTCCTGACTTTC	CASSPRGSSSGANVLTF
many	TRBD1	TRBV7-2	TRBJ2-7	TGTGCCAGCAGCTTAGTTGCCACGGGACAGGGCTACGAGCAGTACTTC	CASSLVATGQGYEQYF
many	-	TRBV4-1	TRBJ2-7	TGCGCCAGCAGCCAAGGGGGAGAATCTTACGAGCAGTACTTC	CASSQGGESYEQYF
many	-	TRBV24-1	TRBJ1-2	TGTGCCACCAGTGAAACTACAGGGACCTATGGCTACACCTTC	CATSETTGTYGYTF
few	TRBD1	TRBV4-2	TRBJ2-7	TGTGCCAGCAGCCAAGCCGGGACAGGGTCCTACTCGCCTTACGAGCAGTACTTC	CASSQAGTGSYSPYEQYF
many	-	TRBV7-9	TRBJ2-7	TGTGCCAGCAGCTTACCTACGGGACTCAACCCCTACGAGCAGTACTTC	CASSLPTGLNPYEQYF
-	TRBD1	TRBV20-1	TRBJ1-6	TGCAGTGCTAGGACCGGGACAGGGGTTTCACCCCTCCACTTT	CSARTGTGVSPLHF
many	-	TRBV5-1	TRBJ1-2	TGCGCCAGCAGCTCAAGACTCGATGGCTACACCTTC	CASSSRLDGYTF
many	-	TRBV28	TRBJ2-4	TGTGCCAGCAGTCCCCCAACGGCCAAAAACATTCAGTACTTC	CASSPPTAKNIQYF
once	TRBD1	TRBV2	TRBJ2-5	TGTGCCAGCAGTGGGGGGACAGAGAACGGACCAGAGACCCAGTACTTC	CASSGGTENGPETQYF
-	-	TRBV4-3	TRBJ2-2	TGCGCCAGCAGCCAAGACGGCGCCGCGAACACCGGGGAGCTGTTTTTT	CASSQDGAANTGELFF
many	-	TRBV12-3/TRBV12-4	TRBJ1-1	TGTGCCAGCAGTTTACTGGTTAAAGCTTTCTTT	CASSLLVKAFF
many	-	TRBV7-9	TRBJ2-3	TGTGCCAGCAGCTTAGCAGGGGGATTCGCAGATACGCAGTATTTT	CASSLAGGFADTQYF
many	TRBD1	TRBV28	TRBJ1-4	TGTGCCAGCAGTGAAACAGGGGCAACTAATGAAAAACTGTTTTTT	CASSETGATNEKLFF
few	TRBD2	TRBV3-1	TRBJ2-3	TGTGCCAGCAGCCTTAGCGGGGCCCCCACAGATACGCAGTATTTT	CASSLSGAPTDTQYF
many	-	TRBV11-2	TRBJ1-5	TGTGCCAGCAGCTTAAACCCCACGGGCAATCAGCCCCAGCATTTT	CASSLNPTGNQPQHF
many	-	TRBV6-5	TRBJ2-7	TGTGCCAGCAGTTACGGGACCTCTCAGTACTTC	CASSYGTSQYF
many	TRBD1	TRBV9	TRBJ2-7	TGTGCCAGCAGCGTAGGGGACAGCTCCTACGAGCAGTACTTC	CASSVGDSSYEQYF
-	TRBD2	TRBV5-4	TRBJ2-3	TGTGCCAGCAGCCCGAGGGGACTAGCGGGAGTGGCGGATACGCAGTATTTT	CASSPRGLAGVADTQYF
many	TRBD1	TRBV5-6	TRBJ2-3	TGTGCCAGCAACGATAGGGGGCCCAGCACAGATACGCAGTATTTT	CASNDRGPSTDTQYF
-	TRBD1	TRBV6-2/TRBV6-3	TRBJ1-1	TGTGCCAGCAGTTACGGGGACAGGGGGCTGACTGAAGCTTTCTTT	CASSYGDRGLTEAFF
once	-	TRBV18	TRBJ2-5	TGTGCCAGCTCAATACAGGGGCGGGGAGGCCAAGAGACCCAGTACTTC	CASSIQGRGGQETQYF
many	-	TRBV29-1	TRBJ2-1	TGCAGCGTTGACGGGACAACCAACTACAATGAGCAGTTCTTC	CSVDGTTNYNEQFF
-	-	TRBV6-1	TRBJ1-1	TGTGCCAGCAGTCCCTTTGATGCGAACACTGAAGCTTTCTTT	CASSPFDANTEAFF
many	-	TRBV18	TRBJ1-5	TGTGCCAGCTCACCATGGCCCTCCTTTAGCAATCAGCCCCAGCATTTT	CASSPWPSFSNQPQHF
few	-	TRBV7-9	TRBJ2-5	TGTGCCAGCAGCCCTCCCAAGAAAACGGAGACCCAGTACTTC	CASSPPKKTETQYF
many	TRBD1	TRBV18	TRBJ1-2	TGTGCCAGCTCACCCTTGGGACAGGGCGATGGCTACACCTTC	CASSPLGQGDGYTF
many	TRBD1	TRBV4-1	TRBJ2-6	TGCGCCAGCAGCCAAGATTACGGGACAGGGGACTCTGGGGCCAACGTCCTGACTTTC	CASSQDYGTGDSGANVLTF
many	-	TRBV10-3	TRBJ2-7	TGTGCCATCAGTGTGGGGGACGGGACCTACGAGCAGTACTTC	CAISVGDGTYEQYF
many	-	TRBV5-8	TRBJ2-3	TGTGCCAGCAGATTGGGACTTCAAGATACGCAGTATTTT	CASRLGLQDTQYF
many	TRBD2	TRBV7-9	TRBJ2-3	TGTGCCAGCAGCTTAGAGGCGGGAGGCACAGATACGCAGTATTTT	CASSLEAGGTDTQYF
many	-	TRBV9	TRBJ1-3	TGTGCCAGCAGCGGGGCCAGCATAACTGGAAACACCATATATTTT	CASSGASITGNTIYF
many	-	TRBV10-3	TRBJ2-7	TGTGCCACGATTGGAGCAGGGAACTCCTACGAGCAGTACTTC	CATIGAGNSYEQYF
many	-	TRBV9	TRBJ1-2	TGTGCCAGCAGCGTAGCAGTGGTCCCGCATGACTACACCTTC	CASSVAVVPHDYTF
many	TRBD1	TRBV6-2/TRBV6-3	TRBJ2-4	TGTGCCAGCAGTTACCTGGGACAGAAAGCCAAAAACATTCAGTACTTC	CASSYLGQKAKNIQYF
-	TRBD1	TRBV4-3	TRBJ1-2	TGCGCCAGCAGCCACCTCTCCTACAGGGGCCCCTATGGCTACACCTTC	CASSHLSYRGPYGYTF
many	-	TRBV12-3/TRBV12-4	TRBJ2-5	TGTGCCAGCAAAGCAGGGGGGGAAGAGACCCAGTACTTC	CASKAGGEETQYF
many	-	TRBV24-1	TRBJ2-1	TGTGCCACCAGTGGGGACTTATACAATGAGCAGTTCTTC	CATSGDLYNEQFF
-	-	TRBV19	TRBJ1-2	TGTGCCAGTAGTATCCGAGCTCTCTATGGCTACACCTTC	CASSIRALYGYTF
many	TRBD1	TRBV12-3/TRBV12-4	TRBJ2-2	TGTGCCAGCAGTGGACAGGGGGCCCCGAACACCGGGGAGCTGTTTTTT	CASSGQGAPNTGELFF
many	-	TRBV5-1	TRBJ1-2	TGCGCCAGCAGCTTAGGGAGACAGGAAAACTATGGCTACACCTTC	CASSLGRQENYGYTF
many	-	TRBV4-1	TRBJ1-3	TGCGCCAGCAGCCAAGAGAAGATCAGGAGCTCTGGAAACACCATATATTTT	CASSQEKIRSSGNTIYF
many	TRBD1	TRBV7-9	TRBJ2-7	TGTGCCAGCAGCTTCCCGCGGGACAGGGGCGAGCAGTACTTC	CASSFPRDRGEQYF
many	TRBD1	TRBV7-6	TRBJ2-5	TGTGCCAGCAGCTGGGCGGGGACAGGGGGCCAAGAGACCCAGTACTTC	CASSWAGTGGQETQYF
many	-	TRBV20-1	TRBJ1-4	TGCAGTGCTAGAGGGAGCGGGGGTGAAAAACTGTTTTTT	CSARGSGGEKLFF
many	TRBD1	TRBV29-1	TRBJ2-5	TGCAGCGCTCGACAGGGGCCGGAGACCCAGTACTTC	CSARQGPETQYF
-	TRBD1	TRBV7-9	TRBJ1-5	TGTGCCAGCAGCCCGGGACAGCTTAGCAATCAGCCCCAGCATTTT	CASSPGQLSNQPQHF